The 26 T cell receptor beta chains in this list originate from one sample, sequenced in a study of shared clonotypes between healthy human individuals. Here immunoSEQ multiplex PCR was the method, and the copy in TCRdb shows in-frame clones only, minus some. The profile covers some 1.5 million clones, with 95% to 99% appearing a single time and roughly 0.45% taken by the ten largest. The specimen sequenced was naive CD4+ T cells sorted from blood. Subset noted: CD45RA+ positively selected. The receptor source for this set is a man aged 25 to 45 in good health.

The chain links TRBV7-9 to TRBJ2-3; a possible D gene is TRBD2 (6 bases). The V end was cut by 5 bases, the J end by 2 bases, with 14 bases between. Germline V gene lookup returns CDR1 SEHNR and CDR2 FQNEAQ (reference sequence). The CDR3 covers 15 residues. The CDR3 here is CASSPRLVNTDTQYF. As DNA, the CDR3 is TGTGCCAGCAGCCCGCGACTAGTGAACACAGATACGCAGTATTTT.

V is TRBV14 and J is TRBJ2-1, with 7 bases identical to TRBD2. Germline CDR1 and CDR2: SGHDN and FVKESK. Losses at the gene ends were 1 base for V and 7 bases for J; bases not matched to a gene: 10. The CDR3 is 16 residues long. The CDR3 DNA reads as TGTGCCAGCAGCCAAGTTGGGACTATCCTCGGAAATGAGCAGTTCTTC. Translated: CASSQVGTILGNEQFF.

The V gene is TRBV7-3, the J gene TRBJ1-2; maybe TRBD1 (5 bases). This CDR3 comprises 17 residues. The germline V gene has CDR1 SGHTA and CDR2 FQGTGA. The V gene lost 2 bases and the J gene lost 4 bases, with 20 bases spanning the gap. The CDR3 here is CASSLRGDVTTSYGYTF. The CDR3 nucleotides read TGTGCCAGCAGCTTACGGGGGGACGTAACTACCTCCTATGGCTACACCTTC. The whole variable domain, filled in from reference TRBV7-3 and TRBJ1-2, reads GAGVSQTPSNKVTEKGKYVELRCDPISGHTALYWYRQSLGQGPEFLIYFQGTGAADDSGLPNDRFFAVRPEGSVSTLKIQRTERGDSAVYLCASSLRGDVTTSYGYTFGSGTRLTVV.

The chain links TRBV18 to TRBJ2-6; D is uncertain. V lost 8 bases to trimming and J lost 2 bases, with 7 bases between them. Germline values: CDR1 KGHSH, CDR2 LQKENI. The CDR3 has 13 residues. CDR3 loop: CASITTGANVLTF. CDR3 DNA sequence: TGTGCCAGCATAACTACTGGGGCCAACGTCCTGACTTTC.

The CDR3 is CASSLPGTGVIEQYF. The CDR3 DNA reads TGCGCCAGCAGCCTCCCCGGGACAGGGGTTATCGAGCAGTACTTC. The rearrangement uses TRBV5-1 and TRBJ2-7, with 10 bases lining up with TRBD1. Germline CDR1 and CDR2: SGHRS and YFSETQ. This CDR3 has 15 residues. V shed 4 bases and J 6 bases; nucleotides not matched to a gene: 10. Supplemented by reference TRBV5-1 and TRBJ2-7, the full variable domain reads KAGVTQTPRYLIKTRGQQVTLSCSPISGHRSVSWYQQTPGQGLQFLFEYFSETQRNKGNFPGRFSGRQFSNSRSEMNVSTLELGDSALYLCASSLPGTGVIEQYFGPGTRLTVT.

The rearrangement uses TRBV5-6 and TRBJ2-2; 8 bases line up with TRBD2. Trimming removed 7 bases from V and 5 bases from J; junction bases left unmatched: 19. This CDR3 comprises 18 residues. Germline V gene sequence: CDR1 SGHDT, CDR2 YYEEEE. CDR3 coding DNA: TGTGCCAGCGTAGGACGGGGAACAAGCGGGAGAGATACCGGGGAGCTGTTTTTT. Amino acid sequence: CASVGRGTSGRDTGELFF. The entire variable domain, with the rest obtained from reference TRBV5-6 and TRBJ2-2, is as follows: DAGVTQSPTHLIKTRGQQVTLRCSPKSGHDTVSWYQQALGQGPQFIFQYYEEEERQRGNFPDRFSGHQFPNYSSELNVNALLLGDSALYLCASVGRGTSGRDTGELFFGEGSRLTVL.

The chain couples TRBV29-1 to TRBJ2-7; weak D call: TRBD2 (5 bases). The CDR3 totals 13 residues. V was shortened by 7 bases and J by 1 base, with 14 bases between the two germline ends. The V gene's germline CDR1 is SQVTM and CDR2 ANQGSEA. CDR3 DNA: TGCAGCGCCTCCCGGGATGATTCCTACGAGCAGTACTTC. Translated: CSASRDDSYEQYF.

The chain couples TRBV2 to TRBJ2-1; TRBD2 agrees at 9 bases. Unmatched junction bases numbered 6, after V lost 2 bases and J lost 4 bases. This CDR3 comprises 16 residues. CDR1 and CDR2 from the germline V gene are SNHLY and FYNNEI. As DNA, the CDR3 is TGTGCCAGCAGTGAAAGGACTAGCGCAACTTACAATGAGCAGTTCTTC. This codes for CASSERTSATYNEQFF.

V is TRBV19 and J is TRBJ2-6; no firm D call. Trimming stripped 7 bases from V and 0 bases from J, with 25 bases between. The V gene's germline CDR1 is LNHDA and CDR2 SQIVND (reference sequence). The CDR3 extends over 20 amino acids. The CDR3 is CASTIGRSLGVFSGANVLTF. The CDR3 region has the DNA TGTGCCAGTACGATTGGGCGTTCTCTGGGTGTGTTCTCTGGGGCCAACGTCCTGACTTTC.

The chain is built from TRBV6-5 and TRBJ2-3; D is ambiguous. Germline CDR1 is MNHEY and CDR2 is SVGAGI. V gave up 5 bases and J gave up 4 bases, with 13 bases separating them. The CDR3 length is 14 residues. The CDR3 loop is CASSNRATPDTQYF. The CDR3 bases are TGTGCCAGCAGTAACCGGGCTACCCCAGATACGCAGTATTTT.

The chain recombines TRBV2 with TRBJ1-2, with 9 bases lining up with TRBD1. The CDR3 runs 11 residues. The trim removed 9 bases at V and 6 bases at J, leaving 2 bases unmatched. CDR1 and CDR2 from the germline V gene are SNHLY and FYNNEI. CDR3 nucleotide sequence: TGTGCCAGAAGACAGGGGGATGGCTACACCTTC. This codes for CARRQGDGYTF. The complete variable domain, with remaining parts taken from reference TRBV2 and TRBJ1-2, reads EPEVTQTPSHQVTQMGQEVILRCVPISNHLYFYWYRQILGQKVEFLVSFYNNEISEKSEIFDDQFSVERPDGSNFTLKIRSTKLEDSAMYFCARRQGDGYTFGSGTRLTVV.

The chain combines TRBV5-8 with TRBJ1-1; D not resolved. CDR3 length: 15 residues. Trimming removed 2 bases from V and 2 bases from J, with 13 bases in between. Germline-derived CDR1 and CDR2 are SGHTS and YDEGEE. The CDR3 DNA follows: TGTGCCAGCAGCTTCCTTGTTAGGCCCAACACTGAAGCTTTCTTT. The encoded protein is CASSFLVRPNTEAFF.

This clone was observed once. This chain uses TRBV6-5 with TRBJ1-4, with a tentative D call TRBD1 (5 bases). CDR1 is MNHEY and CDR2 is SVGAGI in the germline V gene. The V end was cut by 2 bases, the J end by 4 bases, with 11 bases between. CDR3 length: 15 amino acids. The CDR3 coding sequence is TGTGCCAGCAGTTACGCAGGGCGACTTAATGAAAAACTGTTTTTT. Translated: CASSYAGRLNEKLFF.

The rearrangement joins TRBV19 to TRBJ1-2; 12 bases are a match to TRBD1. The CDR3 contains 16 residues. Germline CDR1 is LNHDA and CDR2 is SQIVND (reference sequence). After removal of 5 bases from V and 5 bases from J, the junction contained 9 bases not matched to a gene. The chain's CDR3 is CASSATGTGGGYGYTF. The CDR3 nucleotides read TGTGCCAGTAGTGCAACCGGGACAGGGGGCGGTTATGGCTACACCTTC.

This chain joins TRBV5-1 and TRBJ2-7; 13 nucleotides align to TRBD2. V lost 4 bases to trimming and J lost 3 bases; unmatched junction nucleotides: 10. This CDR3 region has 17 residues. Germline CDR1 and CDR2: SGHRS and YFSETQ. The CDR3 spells CASSRTSGSAGVYEQYF. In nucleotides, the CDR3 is TGCGCCAGCAGCAGGACTAGCGGGAGCGCCGGGGTCTACGAGCAGTACTTC.

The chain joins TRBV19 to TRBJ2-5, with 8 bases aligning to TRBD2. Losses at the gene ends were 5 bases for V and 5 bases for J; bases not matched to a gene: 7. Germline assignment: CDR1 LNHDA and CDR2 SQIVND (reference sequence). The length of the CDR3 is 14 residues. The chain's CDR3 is CASSLSGSTETQYF. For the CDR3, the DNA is TGTGCCAGTAGTCTAAGCGGGAGTACGGAGACCCAGTACTTC. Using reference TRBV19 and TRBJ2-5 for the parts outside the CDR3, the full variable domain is DGGITQSPKYLFRKEGQNVTLSCEQNLNHDAMYWYRQDPGQGLRLIYYSQIVNDFQKGDIAEGYSVSREKKESFPLTVTSAQKNPTAFYLCASSLSGSTETQYFGPGTRLLVL.

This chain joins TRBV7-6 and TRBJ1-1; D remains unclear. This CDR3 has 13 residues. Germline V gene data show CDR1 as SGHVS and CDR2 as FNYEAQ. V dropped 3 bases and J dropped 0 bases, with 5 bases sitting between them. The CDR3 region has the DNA TGTGCCAGCAGCTTGCAGGTGAACACTGAAGCTTTCTTT. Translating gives CASSLQVNTEAFF.

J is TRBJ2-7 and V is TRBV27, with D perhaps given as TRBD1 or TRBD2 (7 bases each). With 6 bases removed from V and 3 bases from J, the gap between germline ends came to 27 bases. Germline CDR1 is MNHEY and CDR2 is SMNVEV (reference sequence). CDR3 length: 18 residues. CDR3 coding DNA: TGTGCCAGCAGGCCCCGGGACAGCCGAATAGCGGGCGACTACGAGCAGTACTTC. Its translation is CASRPRDSRIAGDYEQYF.

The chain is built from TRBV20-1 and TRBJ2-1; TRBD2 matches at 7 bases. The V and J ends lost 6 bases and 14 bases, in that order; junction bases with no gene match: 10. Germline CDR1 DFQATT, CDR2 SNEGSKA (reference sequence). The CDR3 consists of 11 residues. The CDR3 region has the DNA TGCAGTGCAACGACTAGCAAACGGGAGTTCTTC. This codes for CSATTSKREFF.

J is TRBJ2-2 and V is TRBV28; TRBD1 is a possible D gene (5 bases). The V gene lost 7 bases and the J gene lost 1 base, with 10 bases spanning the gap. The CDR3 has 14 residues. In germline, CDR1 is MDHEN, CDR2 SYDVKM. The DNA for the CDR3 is TGTGCCAGCATCTTCGGACAGAACACCGGGGAGCTGTTTTTT. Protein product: CASIFGQNTGELFF.

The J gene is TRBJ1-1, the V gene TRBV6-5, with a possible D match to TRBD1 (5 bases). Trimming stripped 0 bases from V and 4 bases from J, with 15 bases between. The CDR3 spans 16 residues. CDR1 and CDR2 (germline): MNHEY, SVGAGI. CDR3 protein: CASSYSLFGGTTEAFF. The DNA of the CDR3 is TGTGCCAGCAGTTACTCGCTTTTCGGGGGGACCACTGAAGCTTTCTTT.

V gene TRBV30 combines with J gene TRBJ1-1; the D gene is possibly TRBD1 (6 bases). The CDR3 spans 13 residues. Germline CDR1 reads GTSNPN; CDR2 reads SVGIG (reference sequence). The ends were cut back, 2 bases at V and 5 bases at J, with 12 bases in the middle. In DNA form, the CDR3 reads TGTGCCTGGAGTCAGGGGAGGAGGACTGAAGCTTTCTTT. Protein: CAWSQGRRTEAFF.

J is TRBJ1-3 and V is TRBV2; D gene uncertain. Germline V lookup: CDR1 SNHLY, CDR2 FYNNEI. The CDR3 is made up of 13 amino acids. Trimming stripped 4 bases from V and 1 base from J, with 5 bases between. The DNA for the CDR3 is TGTGCCAGCAGTGGGGTTTCTGGAAACACCATATATTTT. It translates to CASSGVSGNTIYF. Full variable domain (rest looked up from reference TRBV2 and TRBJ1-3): EPEVTQTPSHQVTQMGQEVILRCVPISNHLYFYWYRQILGQKVEFLVSFYNNEISEKSEIFDDQFSVERPDGSNFTLKIRSTKLEDSAMYFCASSGVSGNTIYFGEGSWLTVV.

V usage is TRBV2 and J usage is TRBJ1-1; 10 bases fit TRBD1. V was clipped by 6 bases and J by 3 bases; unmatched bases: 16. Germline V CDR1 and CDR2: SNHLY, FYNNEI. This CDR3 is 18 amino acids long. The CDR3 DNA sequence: TGTGCCAGCAGCCCCGGGACAGGGGCGTTCAAGGGTGACACTGAAGCTTTCTTT. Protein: CASSPGTGAFKGDTEAFF.

The CDR3 loop reads CASSPGGLYEQYF. CDR3 bases: TGTGCCAGCAGCCCCGGAGGGCTCTACGAGCAGTACTTC. The rearrangement uses TRBV6-6 and TRBJ2-7; D possibly corresponds to TRBD2 (6 bases). Per the germline V gene, CDR1 is MNHNY and CDR2 is SVGAGI (reference sequence). Trimming cost V 6 bases and J 3 bases, with 12 bases left between them. The CDR3 is 13 residues long.

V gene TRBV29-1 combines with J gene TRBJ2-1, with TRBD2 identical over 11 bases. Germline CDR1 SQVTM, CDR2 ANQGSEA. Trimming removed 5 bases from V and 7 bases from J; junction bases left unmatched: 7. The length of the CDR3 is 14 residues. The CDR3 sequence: CSVLLAGDVNEQFF. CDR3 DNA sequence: TGCAGCGTTCTACTAGCGGGAGATGTGAATGAGCAGTTCTTC.